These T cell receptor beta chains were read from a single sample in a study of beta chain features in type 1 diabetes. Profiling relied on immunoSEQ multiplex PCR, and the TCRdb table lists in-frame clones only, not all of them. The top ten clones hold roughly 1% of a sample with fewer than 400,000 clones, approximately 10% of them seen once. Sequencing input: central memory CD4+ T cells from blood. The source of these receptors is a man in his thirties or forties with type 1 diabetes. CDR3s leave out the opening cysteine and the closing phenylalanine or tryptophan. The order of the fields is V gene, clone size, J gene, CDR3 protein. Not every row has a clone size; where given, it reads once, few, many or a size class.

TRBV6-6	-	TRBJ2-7	ASSPRDKSYEQY
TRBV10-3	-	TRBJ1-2	AISDPGLLNYGYT
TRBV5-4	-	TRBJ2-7	ASSLDKLSSNEQY
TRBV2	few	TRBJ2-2	ASSFSGGLDTGELF
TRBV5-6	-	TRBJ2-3	ASSLFGNTQY
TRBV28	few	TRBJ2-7	ASSLFGQGGYVQY
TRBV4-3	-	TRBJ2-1	ASSPGTSGVLF
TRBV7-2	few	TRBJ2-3	ASSLSNGGAGDTQY
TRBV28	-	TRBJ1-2	ASTPGPQGHYGYT
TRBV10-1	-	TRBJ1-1	ASSMRLDTEAF
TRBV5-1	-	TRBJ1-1	ASSWRTGQLNTEAF
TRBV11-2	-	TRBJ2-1	ASSVPPGSSYNEQF
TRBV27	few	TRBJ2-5	ASSPPLGRTQY
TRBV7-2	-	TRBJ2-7	ASSPREGYEQY
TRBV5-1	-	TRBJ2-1	ASSLEGSPSNKQF
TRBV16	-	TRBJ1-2	ASSQSFSGTGYGYT
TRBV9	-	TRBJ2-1	ASSVVSGAYEQF
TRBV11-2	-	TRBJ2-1	ASSTRLAGINEQF
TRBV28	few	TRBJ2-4	ATQDRTAKNIQY
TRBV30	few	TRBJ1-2	AWSVSNGYT
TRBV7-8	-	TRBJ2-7	ASSFISGSSYEQY
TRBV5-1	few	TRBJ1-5	ASSYDSGTPQH
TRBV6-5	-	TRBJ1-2	ASSYREGVDGYT
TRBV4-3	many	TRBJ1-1	ASSQDPQGANTEAF